Following are 22 T cell receptor beta chains from one sample sequenced in a study of T cell responses to AZD1222 COVID-19 vaccine. Profiling relied on immunoSEQ multiplex PCR, and the TCRdb table lists in-frame clones only, not all of them. The sample holds under 150,000 clones, 75% to 90% seen once. The specimen comprised peripheral blood, sampled on day 0 of MenACWY control vaccination. These receptor sequences come from an adult in good health.

The V and J genes are TRBV7-3 and TRBJ1-1; tentative D call: TRBD1 (5 bases). V was cut by 4 bases and J by 5 bases, with 17 bases left in between. Germline V gene sequence: CDR1 SGHTA, CDR2 FQGTGA. The CDR3 is 15 amino acids. CDR3 region: CASSSGRGAGTEAFF. CDR3 coding DNA: TGTGCCAGCAGCTCCGGACGGGGCGCGGGAACTGAAGCTTTCTTT.

A few counts support this clone. The rearrangement joins TRBV29-1 to TRBJ2-7, with 15 bases aligning to TRBD2. Germline CDR1 and CDR2: SQVTM and ANQGSEA. J gave up 2 bases and V 6 bases, and 8 bases lay outside the gene matches. There are 16 residues in the CDR3. In nucleotides, the CDR3 is TGCAGCGTAAGGACTAGCGGGGGGGCCGAGACCTACGAGCAGTACTTC. Translated: CSVRTSGGAETYEQYF.

V gene TRBV24-1 combines with J gene TRBJ2-2, with D possibly TRBD1 on 5 matching bases. Trimming shortened V by 4 bases and J by 1 base, and 9 bases separated the two germline ends. Per the germline V gene, CDR1 is KGHDR and CDR2 is SFDVKD. The CDR3 is made up of 15 amino acids. This CDR3 reads CATSELGQNTGELFF. The CDR3 DNA follows: TGTGCCACCAGTGAACTCGGACAGAACACCGGGGAGCTGTTTTTT.

This clone was observed a few times. The V and J genes are TRBV5-5 and TRBJ1-4, with TRBD1 as a possible D gene (5 bases). V was trimmed by 2 bases and J by 1 base, leaving 15 bases between them. Per germline, CDR1 SGHKS and CDR2 YYEKEE (reference sequence). The CDR3 length is 17 residues. The CDR3 DNA reads TGTGCCAGCAGCTTCATTATCAGGGAGAGAACTAATGAAAAACTGTTTTTT. Translating it yields CASSFIIRERTNEKLFF.

The chain recombines TRBV5-1 with TRBJ2-1, with 7 bases matching TRBD2. The CDR3 contains 15 residues. Germline V gene lookup returns CDR1 SGHRS and CDR2 YFSETQ. J lost 1 base, V lost 1 base, and 2 bases had no gene match. DNA for the CDR3: TGCGCCAGCAGCTTGTTGCGGGGGTCCTACAATGAGCAGTTCTTC. It yields the protein CASSLLRGSYNEQFF.

This sequence joins TRBV5-5 and TRBJ1-2; maybe TRBD1 (5 bases). The CDR3 extends over 14 amino acids. V was clipped by 0 bases and J by 7 bases, with 13 bases between them. Germline V gene sequence: CDR1 SGHKS, CDR2 YYEKEE (reference sequence). This CDR3 is CASSLVGGGSGYTF. In nucleotides, the CDR3 is TGTGCCAGCAGCTTGGTGGGGGGTGGCTCTGGCTACACCTTC.

The CDR3 loop is CASSPAGGLWSPLHF. The CDR3, as DNA: TGTGCCAGCTCACCGGCGGGAGGGCTTTGGTCACCCCTCCACTTT. V usage is TRBV18 and J usage is TRBJ1-6; D ambiguous. CDR3 length: 15 residues. The germline CDR1 and CDR2 sequences are KGHSH and LQKENI. V lost 3 bases and J 10 bases, leaving 16 bases between the germline ends.

The rearrangement joins TRBV19 to TRBJ2-1; TRBD1 aligns across 11 bases. The CDR3 extends over 15 amino acids. Germline V gives CDR1 LNHDA, CDR2 SQIVND (reference sequence). J gave up 5 bases and V 6 bases, and 6 bases lay outside the gene matches. The CDR3 region is CASSPRGQGDNEQFF. The CDR3 nucleotides are TGTGCCAGTAGCCCACGGGGACAGGGGGACAATGAGCAGTTCTTC.

This chain joins TRBV6-5 and TRBJ2-1; D is uncertain. V gave up 5 bases and J gave up 0 bases, with 8 bases separating them. CDR3 size: 14 residues. CDR1 is MNHEY, CDR2 SVGAGI, per germline. The CDR3 DNA follows: TGTGCCAGCAGTCTAAGAAGCTCCTACAATGAGCAGTTCTTC. Translating it yields CASSLRSSYNEQFF.

This rearrangement joins TRBV6-2 or TRBV6-3 to TRBJ1-1; the D gene is possibly TRBD1 (5 bases). This CDR3 contains 18 residues. V was clipped by 2 bases and J by 0 bases, with 19 bases between them. Germline-derived CDR1 and CDR2 are MNHEY and SVGEGT. CDR3 in amino acids: CASSYASGGGYMNTEAFF. The CDR3 coding sequence is TGTGCCAGCAGTTACGCTTCCGGCGGGGGATACATGAACACTGAAGCTTTCTTT.

V usage is TRBV28 and J usage is TRBJ2-7; either TRBD1 or TRBD2 may supply D (6 bases each). The CDR3 runs 14 residues. CDR1 MDHEN and CDR2 SYDVKM come from the germline V gene. V lost 7 bases and J 0 bases, leaving 13 bases between the germline ends. The chain's CDR3 is CASTQGGISYEQYF. In nucleotides, the CDR3 is TGTGCCAGCACCCAAGGGGGGATCTCCTACGAGCAGTACTTC.

The count of this clone is one. This sequence joins TRBV10-3 and TRBJ1-1; the D gene is possibly TRBD1 (6 bases). Germline V gives CDR1 ENHRY, CDR2 SYGVKD. V lost 5 bases and J lost 0, with 10 bases in between. The CDR3 has 14 amino acids. The CDR3 bases are TGTGCCATCAGTCGCGGACAGCTGAACACTGAAGCTTTCTTT. Its translation: CAISRGQLNTEAFF.

The V gene is TRBV19, the J gene TRBJ2-7; D is perhaps TRBD1 (6 bases). The CDR3 consists of 14 residues. Trimming took 3 bases from V and 5 from J, leaving 14 bases between them. Germline values: CDR1 LNHDA, CDR2 SQIVND (reference sequence). The CDR3 loop reads CASSIQGITHEQYF. The CDR3 nucleotides read TGTGCCAGTAGTATTCAGGGGATCACCCACGAGCAGTACTTC.

V usage is TRBV4-2 and J usage is TRBJ2-5; unclear D gene. The CDR3 spans 14 residues. V lost 0 bases, J lost 6 bases, and 11 bases lay in between. Germline V gene data show CDR1 as LGHNA and CDR2 as YNFKEQ. CDR3 in amino acids: CASSQDQQLKTQYF. DNA for the CDR3: TGTGCCAGCAGCCAAGATCAGCAGCTAAAGACCCAGTACTTC.

The CDR3 region has the DNA TGCAGTGCTAGTCCCGGGACGAGTATACTACTAGCCAAAAACATTCAGTACTTC. Protein sequence: CSASPGTSILLAKNIQYF. The chain employs TRBV20-1 and TRBJ2-4; D possibly uses TRBD1 or TRBD2 (5 bases each). The V and J ends lost 3 bases and 0 bases respectively, with 21 bases between them. In germline, CDR1 is DFQATT, CDR2 SNEGSKA (reference sequence). This CDR3 has 18 amino acids.

The chain has TRBV7-9 and TRBJ2-5; TRBD2 aligns across 9 bases. This CDR3 is 17 amino acids long. The J segment lost 5 bases and the V segment lost 5 bases, leaving 15 bases of the junction unmatched. The germline V gene encodes CDR1 SEHNR and CDR2 FQNEAQ (reference sequence). Written as DNA, the CDR3 is TGTGCCAGCAGCGCGGGACTAGCTATAAGAGACAAGGAGACCCAGTACTTC. Residues: CASSAGLAIRDKETQYF.

The V gene is TRBV27, the J gene TRBJ2-7; the D gene could be TRBD1 or TRBD2 (7 bases each). CDR1 MNHEY and CDR2 SMNVEV come from the germline V gene (reference sequence). The CDR3 is 14 amino acids. V was cut by 4 bases and J by 8 bases, with 18 bases left in between. CDR3 DNA: TGTGCCAGCAGTTCCTCCGGGGGGACAGCCCAGCAGTACTTC. It specifies CASSSSGGTAQQYF.

The J gene is TRBJ2-3, the V gene TRBV10-3, with 10 bases that match TRBD2. The junction had 14 bases not matched to a gene; V was cut back by 4 bases and J by 4 bases. This CDR3 comprises 18 residues. CDR1 is ENHRY and CDR2 is SYGVKD in the germline V gene. The CDR3 DNA sequence: TGTGCCATCAGTGCGACTCGGACTAGCGGACTAGTCGCAGATACGCAGTATTTT. It specifies CAISATRTSGLVADTQYF.

The table lists this clone with a count of one. The V and J genes are TRBV6-2 or TRBV6-3 and TRBJ1-2; D remains unclear. The CDR3 contains 12 residues. The germline V gene encodes CDR1 MNHEY and CDR2 SVGEGT. The V end lost 5 bases, the J end lost 4 bases, and 8 bases lay between the germline ends. The CDR3 region has the DNA TGTGCCAGCAGTCAGGAGGGCTATGGCTACACCTTC. Its translation: CASSQEGYGYTF.

The J gene is TRBJ1-6, the V gene TRBV11-2; D not resolved. The germline gives CDR1 SGHAT, CDR2 FQNNGV. V shed 5 bases and J shed 8 bases, with 19 bases lying between them. The CDR3 runs to 16 residues. CDR3 nucleotide sequence: TGTGCCAGCAGCCCCTCGGGTAACATTCGCGATTCACCCCTCCACTTT. Translated: CASSPSGNIRDSPLHF.

The chain combines TRBV2 with TRBJ1-2; D may be TRBD1 (6 bases). The V gene's germline CDR1 is SNHLY and CDR2 FYNNEI. The CDR3 totals 14 residues. Trimming shortened V by 6 bases and J by 0 bases, and 11 bases separated the two germline ends. CDR3 region: CASRGQTTNYGYTF. The CDR3 DNA reads TGTGCCAGCAGAGGACAGACAACTAACTATGGCTACACCTTC.

This clone was observed a few times. The chain combines TRBV14 with TRBJ1-2, with 8 bases matching TRBD1. The CDR3 runs 16 residues. After removal of 0 bases from V and 4 bases from J, the junction contained 7 bases not matched to a gene. Germline lookup yields CDR1 SGHDN and CDR2 FVKESK. For the CDR3, the DNA is TGTGCCAGCAGCCAAGATAAATATGGGACAGGCTATGGCTACACCTTC. Protein sequence: CASSQDKYGTGYGYTF.